A selection of T cell receptor beta chains follows, all from one sample in a study of control samples from healthy donors and cancer patients. This table comes from immunoSEQ multiplex PCR, and its TCRdb copy is limited to in-frame clones, with some not included. The repertoire has some 150,000 clones, around 90% of them found once; the top ten carry 3.2%. Material: blood. These receptors originate from a man aged 25-45 years in good health. The conserved cysteine and the conserved F or W are not part of the CDR3 here. Each record gives: V gene, CDR3 protein.

TRBV29-1 | SAGTSGGVSYEQY
TRBV5-1 | ASSLGSGSTEAF
TRBV3-1/TRBV3-2 | ASSGGATNEKLF
TRBV5-6 | ASSGAPEIEAF
TRBV28 | ATGRTGLSRAYTEAF
TRBV29-1 | SGDNTEAF
TRBV9 | ASSVVGQGVTDTQY
TRBV5-4 | ASSLDSNTEAF
TRBV9 | ASSVDWAGDGYT
TRBV6-5 | ASSSPRESEAF
TRBV30 | AWSVRDEKLF
TRBV7-8 | ASSSRTGPTGNTIY
TRBV12-3/TRBV12-4 | ASNRQGGHEQF
TRBV7-9 | ASSLSGAMDEQF
TRBV12-3/TRBV12-4 | ASSPSLAYEQY
TRBV5-1 | ASSLPGGDNTVGGLGYNEQF
TRBV7-6 | ASSFYGGTDTQY
TRBV15 | ATSRDPDGYGYT
TRBV19 | ASSISYTDTQY
TRBV7-2 | ASSLEGGSTDTQY
TRBV11-2 | ASSSRGRGLGNTIY
TRBV10-3 | ATSPRTPNTEAF
TRBV4-1 | ASSHGTGNYGYT
TRBV25-1 | ASTGRFGGRNTGELF
TRBV6-1 | ASSELSKQF
TRBV29-1 | SVRDHSYEQY
TRBV5-1 | ASSDGTSTYKETQY
TRBV19 | ASTPGSYNEQF
TRBV4-2 | ASSQDPLPQRGMNEQF
TRBV27 | ASSSIRDNLNTEAF
TRBV7-9 | ASSPTGTTEAF
TRBV5-5 | ASSLAGPTGELF
TRBV12-3/TRBV12-4 | ASSLAPGDEQY
TRBV24-1 | ATSDLGSYEQY
TRBV6-5 | ASRGPGNTGELF
TRBV21-1 | ASSTRGQGNTEAF
TRBV10-2 | ASSEGATNEKLF
TRBV7-9 | ASSRETMNTEAF
TRBV10-3 | ASRETGTEAF
TRBV1 | TSSGKPYGYT
TRBV6-1 | ASSEISSRQPQH
TRBV19 | ASSIWGAGEAF
TRBV12-5 | ASGLNPDAYNQPQH
TRBV4-2 | ASSNLRQGSTDTQY
TRBV2 | ASTVSVGDGYEQY
TRBV11-2 | ASSYGPGTKGYT
TRBV21-1 | ASSKESRPLNEKLF
TRBV11-2 | ASSSLAGGHEQF
TRBV5-1 | ASSLLGGSNTEAF
TRBV19 | ASSPGGQNYGYT
TRBV6-6 | ASSPVAETQY
TRBV6-5 | ASSNEPTNSPLH
TRBV19 | ASSPEGNSNQPQH
TRBV25-1 | ASRGSRTDTQY